This TCR beta chain was documented in a study of a mutant IDH1 vaccine in newly diagnosed glioma. Looking at the study overall: Vaccination of patients was performed eight times, in weeks 1, 3, 5, 7, 11, 15, 19 and 23. The start of vaccination came 4-6 weeks after radiotherapy alone, or with temozolomide cycles. Treated patients had a mean age of approximately 40 years and an approximately 62% male, 37.5% female split. Patients were pretreated with radiotherapy, temozolomide, or both, mostly both.

A remark on this clone: The antigen is not known.

As to time point: week 5, during vaccination. It was 300 ug of mutant IDH1 20-mer peptide that made up each vaccine dose, given with topical imiquimod. The V gene's germline CDR1 is MNHEY and CDR2 SVGAGI. V dropped 5 bases and J dropped 6 bases, with 10 bases sitting between them. The CDR3 covers 13 residues. TCRdb's table, derived via immunoSEQ multiplex PCR, lists solely in-frame clones and lacks some. Among over 50,000 clones listed, just under 90% were seen once. Sequencing used PBMCs, obtained from a glioma patient whose treatment included an IDH1 peptide vaccine. The sequence derives from a woman aged 40-49 years with glioma. V usage is TRBV6-5 and J usage is TRBJ2-2, with a possible D match to TRBD1 (5 bases). The CDR3 reads CASSTPGPGELFF. Here the CDR3 DNA reads TGTGCCAGCAGTACCCCAGGGCCCGGGGAGCTGTTTTTT.